The 5 T cell receptor beta chains listed next were all sequenced from one sample in a study of beta chain features in type 1 diabetes. The study, taken as a whole, reports: In every one of the four CD4+ subsets, TCRB CDR3s were moderately but significantly shorter in Type 1 diabetes patients.

The antigens for these receptors are not known. Isolated RNA was reverse transcribed in full, so expressed TCRB transcripts were sequenced. The assay was immunoSEQ multiplex PCR, and TCRdb's table has in-frame clones only and misses some. Counted here are some 160,000 clones, about 9% occurring once; the ten biggest clones make up around 0.7%. Sequencing input: central memory CD4+ T cells from blood. Receptor source: a woman younger than 45 with type 1 diabetes.

This clone came up a few times. CDR3 protein: CASKAGQGDSYEQYF. The CDR3 DNA is TGTGCCAGCAAGGCGGGACAGGGGGACTCCTACGAGCAGTACTTC. The chain is built from TRBV6-6 and TRBJ2-7; 11 bases fit TRBD1. CDR3 length: 15 residues. The ends lost 7 bases at V and 0 bases at J; junction bases unmatched: 5. Germline-derived CDR1 and CDR2 are MNHNY and SVGAGI (reference sequence).

J is TRBJ2-7 and V is TRBV6-1; TRBD2 aligns across 7 bases. The CDR3 has 14 residues. CDR1 and CDR2 from the germline V gene are MNHNS and SASEGT. V was pared by 4 bases and J by 6 bases, with 9 bases of the junction left unmatched. The DNA for the CDR3 is TGTGCCAGCAGTGTAATGACTAGCCTGGGCGAGCAGTACTTC. It specifies CASSVMTSLGEQYF.

This clone has just a few counts. This chain connects TRBV15 to TRBJ2-1, with TRBD2 matching over 8 bases. Trimming removed 0 bases from V and 5 bases from J; junction bases left unmatched: 6. Germline CDR1 reads LNHNV; CDR2 reads YYDKDF (reference sequence). The CDR3 consists of 16 residues. In DNA, the CDR3 is TGTGCCACCAGCAGAGATCGGGGGGGGTTAAACAATGAGCAGTTCTTC. Amino acids: CATSRDRGGLNNEQFF.

The chain uses TRBV6-5 and TRBJ2-2, with D uncertain. The CDR3 runs 15 residues. CDR1 is MNHEY, CDR2 SVGAGI, per germline. V lost 6 bases to trimming and J lost 5 bases, with 16 bases between them. CDR3 loop: CASRPFREFTGELFF. In nucleotides, the CDR3 is TGTGCCAGCAGACCTTTTCGAGAGTTTACCGGGGAGCTGTTTTTT.

This clone came up many times. The V and J genes are TRBV30 and TRBJ2-7; D gene unclear. Germline CDR1 and CDR2: GTSNPN and SVGIG (reference sequence). V lost 1 base, J lost 7 bases, and 17 bases lay in between. The CDR3 loop spans 14 amino acids. The CDR3 coding sequence is TGTGCCTGGAGTGAAAAACGGCCGACTGGGGAGCAGTACTTC. Protein product: CAWSEKRPTGEQYF.